This T cell receptor beta chain was recorded in a study of cytomegalovirus exposure and HLA in healthy donors. With 6 bases removed from V and 2 bases from J, the gap between germline ends came to 4 bases. CDR1 is DFQATT, CDR2 SNEGSKA, per germline (reference sequence). This CDR3 has 10 residues. Study-level points and caveats: Approximately 160 TCR beta chains were listed as cytomegalovirus-associated.

This clone was seen more than once but under ten times. The antigen is unknown. Researchers ran the PCR with 60 Vbeta and 13 Jbeta primers. Clones were read by immunoSEQ multiplex PCR, and TCRdb kept only the in-frame ones, dropping some. The sample holds roughly 130,000 clones, around four fifths seen once. This clonotype was sampled from a male donor in good health and CMV-seropositive. Material for sequencing was PBMCs. The rearrangement joins TRBV20-1 to TRBJ1-2; D unclear. CDR3 amino acids: CSAENYGYTF. The DNA of the CDR3 is TGCAGTGCAGAGAACTATGGCTACACCTTC.